Given below is one TCR beta chain in context. Its antigen is not identified. This table comes from immunoSEQ multiplex PCR, and its TCRdb copy is limited to in-frame clones, with some not included. Of a few hundred thousand clones in the sample, more than 85% are singletons; the top ten hold roughly 5.7%. The CDR3 totals 15 residues. In germline, CDR1 is SGHKS, CDR2 YYEKEE (reference sequence). V lost 3 bases and J lost 8; bases outside the gene matches: 7. The sample's time point: blood from clinic visit 5 months post-surgery; TSC patient then seizure free. Sequencing was limited to surgery cases with top T cell transcript signatures in brain tissue. Pre-surgery treatment included at least one anti-epileptic drug. The entry originates in a study of brain T cells in children with intractable seizures. Broader study findings: Pre- and post-surgery blood differed in depth, so pre-surgery absences may be undersampling. HCMV serostatus was not known, and viral specificity came from CDR3 similarity only.

The rearrangement uses TRBV5-5 and TRBJ2-1, with TRBD2 matching 11 bases. The source of this sequence is a boy under three years old with tuberous sclerosis and intractable seizures. Sequencing was performed on peripheral blood, taken 4 to 5 months after surgery. Here the CDR3 DNA reads TGTGCCAGCAGCTCACCGGGACTAGCGGTCGATGAGCAGTTCTTC. This codes for CASSSPGLAVDEQFF.